One and the same sample provided the 3 T cell receptor beta chains below, sequenced in a study of blood T cell repertoires in COVID-19 (TCRdb year 2020). Library construction relied on the immunoSEQ multiplex PCR assay. The immuneACCESS repertoire file appears here via TCRdb, limited to in-frame rearrangements. These files lack a portion of the clones; in checked studies, under half of the deficit traces to unresolved V genes, and the cause of the others is not known. For this sample there are 150,000 to 200,000 clones; around 86% appear just once. 8% to 10% of the sample comes from the top ten. The sequencing input was peripheral blood. The source is a man aged 50 to 59 with active or convalescent COVID-19.

The rearrangement joins TRBV24-1 to TRBJ2-3; D is unclear. Germline assignment: CDR1 KGHDR and CDR2 SFDVKD. Trimming pared 2 bases from V and 2 bases from J, leaving 13 bases between. This CDR3 contains 16 residues. CDR3 sequence: CATSDSESTPTDTQYF. The CDR3 coding sequence is TGTGCCACCAGTGATTCCGAATCGACTCCCACAGATACGCAGTATTTT.

V is TRBV6-5 and J is TRBJ1-1; TRBD1 agrees at 8 bases. The CDR3 is 14 amino acids. The junction had 4 bases not matched to a gene; V was cut back by 6 bases and J by 1 base. Germline V gives CDR1 MNHEY, CDR2 SVGAGI. The CDR3 region is CASRPQGANTEAFF. The CDR3 nucleotides are TGTGCCAGCAGACCGCAGGGGGCGAACACTGAAGCTTTCTTT.

The CDR3 loop reads CASSYGDTQYF. The CDR3 coding sequence is TGTGCCAGCTCCTATGGAGATACGCAGTATTTT. The J gene is TRBJ2-3, the V gene TRBV18; D uncertain. Trimming removed 6 bases at V and 5 bases at J, with 6 bases between. Germline values: CDR1 KGHSH, CDR2 LQKENI. The CDR3 runs 11 residues.